These 16 T cell receptor beta chains originate from one sample sequenced in a study of blood T cell repertoires in COVID-19. Libraries were prepared by immunoSEQ multiplex PCR; TCRdb keeps only in-frame clonotypes and omits some of them. The table shows about 100,000 clones, with about 90% occurring only once. Sequenced material: peripheral blood. The receptors here all came from a man aged 18-30 years with COVID-19, enrolled during active disease.

In this sample, this clone turned up once. The V call is TRBV4-3, the J call TRBJ1-2; a weak D match, TRBD1 (5 bases). The CDR3 consists of 13 residues. Germline V gene sequence: CDR1 LGHNA, CDR2 YSLEER. CDR3 nucleotides: TGCGCTACCAGCCAACAGGCTTCCTATGGCTACACCTTC. This encodes CATSQQASYGYTF.

This clone is a singleton in its sample. The V and J genes are TRBV5-6 and TRBJ2-5, with TRBD2 matching over 8 bases. V shed 10 bases and J 4 bases; nucleotides not matched to a gene: 15. Germline CDR1 reads SGHDT; CDR2 reads YYEEEE. This CDR3 spans 15 amino acids. The CDR3 DNA reads as TGTGCCTCAGCAATGGGCTCGGGAGGGTTAGAGACCCAGTACTTC. This encodes CASAMGSGGLETQYF.

The rearrangement uses TRBV29-1 and TRBJ2-7, with TRBD2 matching 11 bases. Trimming took 7 bases from V and 4 from J; bases not matched to a gene: 6. The CDR3 is 13 residues long. CDR1 and CDR2 (germline): SQVTM, ANQGSEA. The CDR3 nucleotides read TGCAGCGGTATACTAGCGGGAGATTACGAGCAGTACTTC. It encodes CSGILAGDYEQYF.

The rearrangement links TRBV7-6 to TRBJ2-7; 8 bases map to TRBD2. V was pared by 5 bases and J by 1 base, with 7 bases of the junction left unmatched. This CDR3 region has 15 residues. Germline V CDR1 and CDR2: SGHVS, FNYEAQ. The CDR3 protein is CASSPLAGRSYEQYF. The CDR3 DNA sequence: TGTGCCAGCAGCCCCTTAGCGGGGAGGTCCTACGAGCAGTACTTC. Combining the CDR3 with reference TRBV7-6 and TRBJ2-7 gives the whole variable domain GAGVSQSPRYKVTKRGQDVALRCDPISGHVSLYWYRQALGQGPEFLTYFNYEAQQDKSGLPNDRFSAERPEGSISTLTIQRTEQRDSAMYRCASSPLAGRSYEQYFGPGTRLTVT.

The chain employs TRBV3-1 (or the pseudogene TRBV3-2) and TRBJ2-7; a possible D gene is TRBD1 (5 bases). The CDR3 totals 14 residues. V dropped 4 bases and J dropped 3 bases, with 13 bases sitting between them. Germline V gene data show CDR1 as LGHDT and CDR2 as YNNKEL (reference sequence). The CDR3 protein is CASSPGAGNYEQYF. The CDR3, as DNA: TGTGCCAGCAGCCCTGGGGCAGGTAACTACGAGCAGTACTTC.

This clone appeared once. For the CDR3, the DNA is TGCGCCAGCGCCAGGTCTGTTGTGGGCGAGCAGTACTTC. Its protein product is CASARSVVGEQYF. The chain is built from TRBV10-1 and TRBJ2-7; D unclear. Germline V gene lookup returns CDR1 WNHNN and CDR2 SYGVQD (reference sequence). There are 13 residues in the CDR3. V lost 8 bases and J 6 bases, leaving 17 bases between the germline ends.

J is TRBJ2-5 and V is TRBV7-6; 7 positions agree with TRBD2. CDR3 length equals 15 residues. CDR1 is SGHVS and CDR2 is FNYEAQ in the germline V gene. Unmatched junction bases numbered 10, after V lost 4 bases and J lost 5 bases. Written as DNA, the CDR3 is TGTGCCAGCAGCTCCCTGGGGTGGGAGGGTGAGACCCAGTACTTC. This translates into CASSSLGWEGETQYF.

The rearrangement joins TRBV27 to TRBJ2-1, with 7 nucleotides matching TRBD2. CDR1 MNHEY and CDR2 SMNVEV come from the germline V gene (reference sequence). The junction had 6 bases not matched to a gene; V was cut back by 5 bases and J by 2 bases. The length of the CDR3 is 15 residues. In DNA form, the CDR3 reads TGTGCCAGCAGTGCACTAGCGAGCCCCTACAATGAGCAGTTCTTC. Amino acids: CASSALASPYNEQFF.

The rearrangement links TRBV30 to TRBJ1-2; TRBD1 might be the D (5 bases). The CDR3 extends over 15 amino acids. Germline V CDR1 and CDR2: GTSNPN, SVGIG (reference sequence). Trimming took 3 bases from V and 3 from J, leaving 17 bases between them. In DNA, the CDR3 is TGTGCCTGGAGGGGTGTTGTAGGGGAATACTATGGCTACACCTTC. It specifies CAWRGVVGEYYGYTF.

V is TRBV6-5 and J is TRBJ1-6; D unresolved. This CDR3 is 15 amino acids long. V was pared by 0 bases and J by 10 bases, with 13 bases between. CDR1 is MNHEY and CDR2 is SVGAGI in the germline V gene. CDR3 in DNA: TGTGCCAGCAGTTACTCTTGGCAACGTGGCTCACCCCTCCACTTT. Translation: CASSYSWQRGSPLHF.

In its sample, this clone was seen once. This sequence joins TRBV9 and TRBJ2-7; no definite D call. The CDR3 is 15 residues long. Germline V lookup: CDR1 SGDLS, CDR2 YYNGEE. V dropped 0 bases and J dropped 0 bases, with 10 bases sitting between them. As DNA, the CDR3 is TGTGCCAGCAGCGTAGACGAGGCAGCCTCCTACGAGCAGTACTTC. The encoded protein is CASSVDEAASYEQYF. The whole variable domain, filled in from reference TRBV9 and TRBJ2-7, reads DSGVTQTPKHLITATGQRVTLRCSPRSGDLSVYWYQQSLDQGLQFLIQYYNGEERAKGNILERFSAQQFPDLHSELNLSSLELGDSALYFCASSVDEAASYEQYFGPGTRLTVT.

The sample holds a few counts of this clone. One end of the junction fails to match germline, which may point to a read error. The V call is TRBV5-5, the J call TRBJ1-4, with unresolved D. Germline assignment: CDR1 SGHKS and CDR2 YYEKEE (reference sequence). The CDR3 runs to 17 residues. The CDR3 spells CASSLALLVGVGEKLLF. The CDR3 DNA reads as TGTGCCAGCAGCTTGGCTTTGTTAGTCGGGGTTGGTGAAAAACTGCTTTTT.

The chain couples TRBV19 to TRBJ1-3; D is uncertain. Germline values: CDR1 LNHDA, CDR2 SQIVND (reference sequence). CDR3 length equals 15 residues. Trimming stripped 7 bases from V and 0 bases from J, with 13 bases between. CDR3 region: CASTLGGGSGNTIYF. CDR3 nucleotides: TGTGCCAGTACTCTCGGAGGTGGCTCTGGAAACACCATATATTTT.

CDR3 sequence: CASSTRDRGYGYTF. The CDR3 nucleotides read TGTGCCAGCAGTACACGCGACAGGGGCTATGGCTACACCTTC. The J gene is TRBJ1-2, the V gene TRBV6-2 or TRBV6-3; 8 bases align to TRBD1. CDR3 size: 14 residues. The V segment lost 5 bases and the J segment 4 bases; nucleotides outside the gene matches: 6. Germline values: CDR1 MNHEY, CDR2 SVGEGT.

The gene calls are TRBV10-2 and TRBJ2-7, with 7 bases identical to TRBD2. After removal of 6 bases from V and 4 bases from J, the junction contained 15 bases not matched to a gene. This CDR3 is 16 amino acids long. Germline lookup yields CDR1 WSHSY and CDR2 SAAADI. The CDR3 is CASRNGRWGREYEQYF. The CDR3 nucleotides read TGCGCCAGCAGAAACGGGAGGTGGGGGAGAGAATACGAGCAGTACTTC.

V is TRBV6-5 and J is TRBJ2-1; TRBD2 aligns across 7 bases. CDR1 and CDR2 (germline): MNHEY, SVGAGI. Unmatched junction bases numbered 5, after V lost 2 bases and J lost 4 bases. The CDR3 has 15 amino acids. CDR3 nucleotide sequence: TGTGCCAGCAGTTACGGGAGCGGGACTTACAATGAGCAGTTCTTC. Protein: CASSYGSGTYNEQFF.